The 15 T cell receptor beta chains presented below share a single source sample, sequenced in a study of tumor-infiltrating lymphocytes in primary liver carcinoma (dated by TCRdb to about 2017). The sample was run on an Illumina HiSeq 2500. Using a constant-region primer and ProtoScript II reverse transcriptase, TCRbeta-specific cDNA was reverse-transcribed from 500 ng total RNA. Three nested multiplex PCR rounds, following a slightly modified ARM-PCR procedure, were used to build the TCRbeta libraries. Multiplex TRBV1-TRBV30 forward primers and a Cbeta reverse primer were used in the first two PCR rounds, each of which was run for around 10 cycles. The public reads were run again by TCRdb, first through fastp at Q25 and then through MiXCR, and only productive beta chains were kept. Rows are unified per CDR3 protein, each entry keeping the most common DNA and genes. The sample table lists tens of thousands of distinct CDR3 sequences, about 80% of them with a count of one. Less than 30% of the sample is in the top ten clones.

Total RNA and DNA were co-extracted without cell sorting from approximately 20-30 mg of bulk tissue using the AllPrep DNA/RNA mini kit. The sequenced sample consisted of liver tumor tissue from sampling region 2. In light of the paper, this sample's cell subset or site label describes: tumor region T2, inferior pole. These receptors all come from a man in his forties or fifties with primary liver carcinoma and hepatitis B virus infection.

This clonotype was recorded at least ten times. This chain links TRBV6-5 with TRBJ2-3; 10 bases are shared with TRBD1. CDR1 MNHEY and CDR2 SVGAGI come from the germline V gene. Unmatched junction bases numbered 3, after V lost 2 bases and J lost 4 bases. This CDR3 comprises 15 residues. In nucleotides, the CDR3 is TGTGCCAGCAGTTACGGGACAGGGGCCCCAGATACGCAGTATTTT. Translated, it gives CASSYGTGAPDTQYF.

About this clonotype: A much larger clone differs from this one at a single base, so this may be a read error. V usage is TRBV28 and J usage is TRBJ2-7, with D tentatively TRBD2 (6 bases). CDR1 and CDR2 (germline): MDHEN, SYDVKM. This CDR3 is 13 amino acids long. As DNA, the CDR3 is TGTGCCATCAGTTTCCGGGGCGGGATCCGGCAGTACTTC. It is translated as CAISFRGGIRQYF.

Notes on this clonotype: The junction shows a germline mismatch at one end, possibly a read error. The J gene is TRBJ2-1, the V gene TRBV4-2, with D possibly matching TRBD1 (5 bases). Germline CDR1 is LGHNA and CDR2 is YNFKEQ. This CDR3 comprises 14 residues. The DNA for the CDR3 is TGTGCCAGCGGCCAAGATTCGGACAACCAGGCTCAGTTCTTC. This encodes CASGQDSDNQAQFF.

The chain joins TRBV18 to TRBJ2-2, with 11 bases identical to TRBD2. The CDR3 consists of 15 residues. From germline, CDR1 is KGHSH and CDR2 LQKENI. V lost 4 bases, J lost 7 bases, and 5 bases stayed unmatched. DNA of the CDR3: TGTGCCAGCTCACAGGGGACTAGCGGAGTCGGGGAGCTGTTTTTT. Encoded protein: CASSQGTSGVGELFF.

This clonotype was counted many times. The chain joins TRBV6-6 to TRBJ1-3; 7 positions agree with TRBD1. The CDR3 is 19 amino acids. CDR1 MNHNY and CDR2 SVGAGI come from the germline V gene (reference sequence). The junction had 16 bases not matched to a gene; V was cut back by 5 bases and J by 0 bases. CDR3 amino acids: CASSTVTGKDFASGNTIYF. CDR3 sequence (DNA): TGTGCCAGCAGTACCGTGACAGGGAAAGACTTCGCCTCTGGAAACACCATATATTTT.

The sample holds one count of this clonotype. A much larger clone is a single base away; this may be a read error. This chain links TRBV25-1 with TRBJ2-5; maybe TRBD2 (6 bases). The CDR3 totals 16 residues. Germline CDR1 MGHDK, CDR2 SYGVNS. V shed 4 bases and J shed 4 bases, with 19 bases lying between them. CDR3 nucleotide sequence: TGTGCCAGCAGTGGAGTTGAGGGAGGACCACTAGAGACCCAGTACTTC. Protein sequence: CASSGVEGGPLETQYF. Based on the CDR3 plus reference TRBV25-1 and TRBJ2-5, the full variable domain is EADIYQTPRYLVIGTGKKITLECSQTMGHDKMYWYQQDPGMELHLIHYSYGVNSTEKGDLSSESTVSRIRTEHFPLTLESARPSHTSQYLCASSGVEGGPLETQYFGPGTRLLVL.

As for this clonotype: The junction does not match germline at one end; this may be a read error. The genes are TRBV13 and TRBJ2-1; D perhaps matches TRBD2 (6 bases). The CDR3 runs 11 residues. Germline-derived CDR1 and CDR2 are PRHDT and FYEKMQ (reference sequence). Here the CDR3 DNA reads TGTGCCAGCAGCTTAGAACAGGAGGGGACCTTC. It translates to CASSLEQEGTF.

Turning to this clonotype: This may arise from a read error, as a much more abundant clone is one base away. The V and J genes are TRBV5-5 and TRBJ2-2; 8 nucleotides match TRBD1. The germline gives CDR1 SGHKS, CDR2 YYEKEE (reference sequence). CDR3 length equals 15 residues. Here the CDR3 reads CVSSPPGGDTGELFF. CDR3 coding DNA: TGTGTCAGCAGCCCCCCAGGGGGCGACACCGGGGAGCTGTTTTTT.

Many counts were recorded for this clonotype. V gene TRBV5-4 combines with J gene TRBJ2-3; D gene uncertain. Germline assignment: CDR1 SGHNT and CDR2 YYREEE (reference sequence). The CDR3 spans 12 residues. V shed 8 bases and J shed 1 base, with 8 bases lying between them. The CDR3 spells CASGQGTDTQYF. CDR3 bases: TGTGCCAGTGGGCAGGGCACAGATACGCAGTATTTT.

CDR3 in amino acids: CASMGTVLTGELFF. In DNA form, the CDR3 reads TGTGCCAGTATGGGGACAGTCCTCACCGGGGAGCTGTTTTTT. V gene TRBV19 combines with J gene TRBJ2-2; TRBD1 matches 7 bases. This CDR3 is 14 amino acids long. V trimming: 7 bases; J trimming: 4 bases; junction bases outside the gene matches: 6. The germline CDR1 and CDR2 sequences are LNHDA and SQIVND (reference sequence).

On this clonotype: At one end, the junction sequence differs from germline, possibly due to a read error. The V gene is TRBV11-2, the J gene TRBJ2-1; perhaps TRBD1 as D (5 bases). Germline CDR1 reads SGHAT; CDR2 reads FQNNGV. CDR3 length: 13 residues. CDR3 nucleotide sequence: TGTGCCGGCAGCCCATGGGGCCGGTCCGAGCAGTTTTTC. Protein product: CAGSPWGRSEQFF.

For this clonotype: The junction does not match germline at one end; this may be a read error. The V call is TRBV11-3, the J call TRBJ2-1, with 7 bases lining up with TRBD2. This CDR3 contains 16 residues. Germline V lookup: CDR1 SGHNT, CDR2 YENEEA. The CDR3 protein is CASSLGMSGIGNEQFF. The CDR3 DNA sequence: TGTGCCAGTAGCCTCGGTATGAGCGGGATAGGGAATGAACAGTTCTTC.

Remarks on this clonotype: This CDR3 is missing its conserved last phenylalanine or tryptophan, likely due to a read error. The chain joins TRBV7-9 to TRBJ2-7, with 9 positions matching TRBD2. With V trimmed by 1 base and J by 2 bases, 6 bases remained unmatched. The CDR3 length is 16 residues. The germline gives CDR1 SEHNR, CDR2 FQNEAQ (reference sequence). DNA for the CDR3: TGTGCCAGCAGCTTAGGACTAGCGGCCTCCACCTACGAGCAGTACCTC. As protein: CASSLGLAASTYEQYL.

Turning to this clonotype: A junction end diverges from the germline sequence, so it may reflect a read error. The rearrangement uses TRBV13 and TRBJ1-1; no clear D. The germline CDR1 and CDR2 sequences are PRHDT and FYEKMQ (reference sequence). The CDR3 is 12 residues long. In DNA form, the CDR3 reads TGTGCCAGTAGCTCAGCCCGCATTGAAGCTTTCTTT. This sequence encodes CASSSARIEAFF.

Concerning this clonotype: The junction differs from germline at one of its ends, possibly a read error. The chain carries TRBV5-1 and TRBJ2-1; 9 nucleotides agree with TRBD2. The CDR3 covers 15 residues. CDR1 SGHRS and CDR2 YFSETQ come from the germline V gene. CDR3 residues: CASRLAASGMSEQFF. As DNA, the CDR3 is TGCGCCAGCAGGTTGGCGGCTAGCGGGATGAGTGAGCAGTTCTTC.